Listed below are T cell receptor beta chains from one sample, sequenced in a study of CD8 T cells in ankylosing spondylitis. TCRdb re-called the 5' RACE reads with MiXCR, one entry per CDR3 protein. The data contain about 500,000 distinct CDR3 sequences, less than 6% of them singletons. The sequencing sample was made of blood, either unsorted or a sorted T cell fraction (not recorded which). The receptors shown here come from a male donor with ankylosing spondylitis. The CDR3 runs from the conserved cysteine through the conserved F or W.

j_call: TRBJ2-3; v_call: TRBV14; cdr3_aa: CASSQDRRGVTDTQYF
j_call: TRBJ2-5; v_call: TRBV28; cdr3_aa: CASSPMGYQETQYF
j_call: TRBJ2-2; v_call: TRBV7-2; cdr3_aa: CASSAYRGRYGELFF
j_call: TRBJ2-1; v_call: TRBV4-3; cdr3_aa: CASSPSLGQGIAGYNEQFF
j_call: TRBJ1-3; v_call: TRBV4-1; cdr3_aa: CASSLQGPPHFSGNTIYF
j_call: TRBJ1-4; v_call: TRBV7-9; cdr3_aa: CASSHLLVNEKLFF
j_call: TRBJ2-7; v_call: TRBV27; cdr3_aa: CASSLSGLARYEQYF
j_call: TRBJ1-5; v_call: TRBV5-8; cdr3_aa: CASSVDTYQPQHF
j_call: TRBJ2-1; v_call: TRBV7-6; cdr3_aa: CASSLAPLFNEQFF
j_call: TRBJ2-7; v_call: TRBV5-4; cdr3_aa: CASSLVADLSYEQYF
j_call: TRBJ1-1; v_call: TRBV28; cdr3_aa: CASSTHGLFDTEAFF
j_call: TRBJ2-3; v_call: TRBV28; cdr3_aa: CASSIIRADTQYF
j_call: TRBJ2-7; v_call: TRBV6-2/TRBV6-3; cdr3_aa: CASRTTGLARAYYEQYF
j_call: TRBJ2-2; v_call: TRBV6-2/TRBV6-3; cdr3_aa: CASGITGELFF
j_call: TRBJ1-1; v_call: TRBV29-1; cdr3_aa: CSGAPGGLNTEAFF
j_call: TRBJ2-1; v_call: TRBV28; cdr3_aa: CASSLGGAGTDNEQFF
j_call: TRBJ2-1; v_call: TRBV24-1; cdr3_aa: CATADPAGGPYNEQFF
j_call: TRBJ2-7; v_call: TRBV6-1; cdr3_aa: CASSRLRDRVYEQYF
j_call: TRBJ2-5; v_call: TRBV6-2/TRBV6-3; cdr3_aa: CASSYRTVRGTQYF
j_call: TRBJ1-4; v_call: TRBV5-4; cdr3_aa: CASSLDPQGVEKLFF
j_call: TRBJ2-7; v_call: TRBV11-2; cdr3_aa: CASSSIRDKPYEQYF
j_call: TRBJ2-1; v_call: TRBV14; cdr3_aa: CASSPIRQGPEFF
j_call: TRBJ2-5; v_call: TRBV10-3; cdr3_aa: CAISESIQDQETQYF
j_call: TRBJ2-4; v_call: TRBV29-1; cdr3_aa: CSVTRQGNIQYF
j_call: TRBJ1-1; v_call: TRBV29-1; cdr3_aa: CSALTGGTEAFF
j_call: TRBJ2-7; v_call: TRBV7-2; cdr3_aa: CASSLIRSGAYEQYF
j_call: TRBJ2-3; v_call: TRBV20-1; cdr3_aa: CCARDPSEGADTQYF
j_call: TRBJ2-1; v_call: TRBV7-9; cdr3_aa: CASRRTGSYNEQFF
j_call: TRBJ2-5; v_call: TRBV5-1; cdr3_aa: CASSRSDVQETQYF
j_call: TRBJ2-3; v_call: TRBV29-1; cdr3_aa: CSVEGGRGSDTQYF
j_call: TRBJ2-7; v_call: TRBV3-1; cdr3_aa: CASSQGLGGYSLAYEQYF
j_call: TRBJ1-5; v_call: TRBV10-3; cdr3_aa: CAISDSTDQPQHF
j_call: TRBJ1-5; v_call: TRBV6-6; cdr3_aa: CASGTGGGQPQHF
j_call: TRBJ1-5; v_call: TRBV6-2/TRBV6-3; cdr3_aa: CASSSGGFSNQPQHF
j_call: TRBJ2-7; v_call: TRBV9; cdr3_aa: CASSVGVKNYEQYF
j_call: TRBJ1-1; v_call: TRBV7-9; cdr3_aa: CAGGKGMNTEAFF
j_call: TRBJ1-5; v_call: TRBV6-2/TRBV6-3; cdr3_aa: CASSYLSGNGQGTRNQPQHF